This entry features one TCR beta chain sequence. These data originate in a study of control samples from healthy donors and cancer patients. The protocol was immunoSEQ multiplex PCR, while the TCRdb copy is restricted to in-frame clones and leaves out a portion. The table lists about 140,000 clones, 75% to 95% of them singletons. Germline lookup yields CDR1 MNHNS and CDR2 SASEGT. With 3 bases clipped from V and 5 bases from J, the junction kept 12 bases outside the gene matches. The CDR3 is 19 residues long. Sequencing was performed on blood. The chain couples TRBV6-1 to TRBJ2-2; 13 bases fit TRBD2. This TCR came from a man between 18 and 29 years old in good health. The CDR3: CASSERRLAGGLTTGELFF. The DNA for the CDR3 is TGTGCCAGCAGTGAGAGGAGACTAGCGGGGGGACTTACAACCGGGGAGCTGTTTTTT.